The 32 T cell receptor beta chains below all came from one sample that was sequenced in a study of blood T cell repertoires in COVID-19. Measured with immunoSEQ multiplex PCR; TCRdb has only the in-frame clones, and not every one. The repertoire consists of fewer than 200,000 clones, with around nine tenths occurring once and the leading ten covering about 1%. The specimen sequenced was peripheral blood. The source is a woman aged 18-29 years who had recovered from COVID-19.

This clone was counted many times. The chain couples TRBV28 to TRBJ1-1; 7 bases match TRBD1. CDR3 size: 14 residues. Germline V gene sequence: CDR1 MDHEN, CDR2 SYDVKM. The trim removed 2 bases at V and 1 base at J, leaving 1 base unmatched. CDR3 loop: CASSLTGENTEAFF. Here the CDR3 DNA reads TGTGCCAGCAGTTTAACAGGGGAGAACACTGAAGCTTTCTTT.

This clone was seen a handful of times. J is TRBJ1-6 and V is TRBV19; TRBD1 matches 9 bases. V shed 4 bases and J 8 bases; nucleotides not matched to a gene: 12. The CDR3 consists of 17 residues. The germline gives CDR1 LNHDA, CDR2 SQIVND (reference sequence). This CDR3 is CASSKSGTGRFDSPLHF. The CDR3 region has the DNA TGTGCCAGTAGTAAATCCGGGACAGGGAGATTTGATTCACCCCTCCACTTT.

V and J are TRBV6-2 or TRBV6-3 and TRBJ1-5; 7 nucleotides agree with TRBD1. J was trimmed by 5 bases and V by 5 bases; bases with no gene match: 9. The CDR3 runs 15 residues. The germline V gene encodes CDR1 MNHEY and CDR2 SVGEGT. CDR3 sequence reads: CASSTSRDRYQPQHF. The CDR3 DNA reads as TGTGCCAGCAGTACTTCCCGGGACAGATATCAGCCCCAGCATTTT.

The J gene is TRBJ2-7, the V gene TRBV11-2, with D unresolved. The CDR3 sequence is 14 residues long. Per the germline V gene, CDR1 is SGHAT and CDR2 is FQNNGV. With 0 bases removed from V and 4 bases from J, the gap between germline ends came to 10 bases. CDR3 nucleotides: TGTGCCAGCAGCTTAGATTATTCCCTTTACGAGCAGTACGTC. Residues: CASSLDYSLYEQYV.

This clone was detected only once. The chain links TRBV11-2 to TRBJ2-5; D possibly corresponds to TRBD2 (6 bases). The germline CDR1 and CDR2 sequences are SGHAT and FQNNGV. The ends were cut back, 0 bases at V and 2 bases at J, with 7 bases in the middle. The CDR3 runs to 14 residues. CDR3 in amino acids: CASSLEGRQETQYF. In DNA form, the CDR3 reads TGTGCCAGCAGCTTAGAAGGGAGGCAAGAGACCCAGTACTTC.

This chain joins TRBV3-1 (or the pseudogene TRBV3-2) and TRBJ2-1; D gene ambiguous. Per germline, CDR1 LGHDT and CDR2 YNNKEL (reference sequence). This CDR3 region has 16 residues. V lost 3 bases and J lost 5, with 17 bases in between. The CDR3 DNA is TGTGCCAGCAGCCACCTAGGCCGCGCAAACCACAATGAGCAGTTCTTC. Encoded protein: CASSHLGRANHNEQFF.

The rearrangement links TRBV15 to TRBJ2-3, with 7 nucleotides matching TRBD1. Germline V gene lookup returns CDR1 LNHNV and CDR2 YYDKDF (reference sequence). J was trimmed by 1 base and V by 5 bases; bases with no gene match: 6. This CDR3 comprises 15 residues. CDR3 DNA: TGTGCCACCAGCCCAACAGGGGTGGGCACAGATACGCAGTATTTT. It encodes CATSPTGVGTDTQYF.

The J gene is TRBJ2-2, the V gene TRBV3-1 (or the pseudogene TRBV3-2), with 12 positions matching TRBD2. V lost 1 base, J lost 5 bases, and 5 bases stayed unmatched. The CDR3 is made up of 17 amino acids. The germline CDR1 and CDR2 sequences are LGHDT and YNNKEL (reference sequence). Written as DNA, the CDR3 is TGTGCCAGCAGCCAAGTGCGACTAGCGGGAGTGACCGGGGAGCTGTTTTTT. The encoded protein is CASSQVRLAGVTGELFF.

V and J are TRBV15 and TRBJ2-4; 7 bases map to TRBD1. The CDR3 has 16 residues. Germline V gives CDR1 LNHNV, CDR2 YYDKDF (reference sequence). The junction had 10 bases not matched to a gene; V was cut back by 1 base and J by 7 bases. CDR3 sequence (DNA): TGTGCCACCAGCAGAGTTACAGGGGCGGCTGGTAACATTCAGTACTTC. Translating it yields CATSRVTGAAGNIQYF.

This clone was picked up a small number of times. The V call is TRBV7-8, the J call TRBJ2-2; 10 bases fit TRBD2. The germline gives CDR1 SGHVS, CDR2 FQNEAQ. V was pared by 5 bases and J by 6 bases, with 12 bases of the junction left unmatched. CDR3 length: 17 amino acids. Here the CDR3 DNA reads TGTGCCAGCAGCGACCCCCCGGGTAGCGGGAGGTCCGGGGAGCTGTTTTTT. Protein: CASSDPPGSGRSGELFF.

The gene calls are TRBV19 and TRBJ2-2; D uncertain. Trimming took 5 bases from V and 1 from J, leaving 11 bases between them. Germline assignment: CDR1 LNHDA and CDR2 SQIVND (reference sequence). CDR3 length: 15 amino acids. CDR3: CASSPWSGNTGELFF. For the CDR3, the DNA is TGTGCCAGTAGTCCTTGGTCGGGGAACACCGGGGAGCTGTTTTTT.

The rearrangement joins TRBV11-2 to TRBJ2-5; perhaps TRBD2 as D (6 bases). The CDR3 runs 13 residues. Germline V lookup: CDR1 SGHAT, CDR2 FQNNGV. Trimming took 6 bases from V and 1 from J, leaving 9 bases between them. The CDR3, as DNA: TGTGCCAGCAGTCGGGACTCCCAAGAGACCCAGTACTTC. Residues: CASSRDSQETQYF.

CDR3 loop: CASSLVGNRYSYGYTF. The CDR3 region has the DNA TGTGCCAGCAGCCTCGTTGGTAATCGGTATAGCTATGGCTACACCTTC. This rearrangement joins TRBV7-9 to TRBJ1-2; D gene ambiguous. This CDR3 contains 16 residues. Per germline, CDR1 SEHNR and CDR2 FQNEAQ (reference sequence). V shed 5 bases and J shed 4 bases, with 20 bases lying between them.

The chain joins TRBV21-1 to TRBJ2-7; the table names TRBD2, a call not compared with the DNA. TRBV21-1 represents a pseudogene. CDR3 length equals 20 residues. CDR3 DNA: TGTGCCAGCAGCAAACGTGCCGGGACTAGCGGGAGAGAGAGCTCCTACGAGCAGTACGTC. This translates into CASSKRAGTSGRESSYEQYV.

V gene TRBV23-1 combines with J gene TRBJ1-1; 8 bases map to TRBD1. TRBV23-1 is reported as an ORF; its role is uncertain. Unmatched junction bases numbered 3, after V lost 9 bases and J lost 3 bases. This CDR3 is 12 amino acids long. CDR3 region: CARQGGDTEAFF. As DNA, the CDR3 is TGCGCCAGACAGGGGGGGGACACTGAAGCTTTCTTT.

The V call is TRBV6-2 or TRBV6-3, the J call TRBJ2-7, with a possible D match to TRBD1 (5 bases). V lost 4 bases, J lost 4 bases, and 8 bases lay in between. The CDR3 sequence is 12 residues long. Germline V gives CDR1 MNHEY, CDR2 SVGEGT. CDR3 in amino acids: CASSSQGYEQYF. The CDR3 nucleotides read TGTGCCAGCAGTTCGCAGGGTTACGAGCAGTACTTC.

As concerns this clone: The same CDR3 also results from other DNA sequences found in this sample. The CDR3 sequence: CASSSLAGGAGELFF. The CDR3 DNA sequence: TGTGCCAGCAGCTCGCTAGCGGGGGGGGCCGGGGAGCTGTTTTTT. V usage is TRBV7-2 and J usage is TRBJ2-2; 12 bases are a match to TRBD2. The length of the CDR3 is 15 residues. Germline V gene lookup returns CDR1 SGHTA and CDR2 FQGNSA. J lost 6 bases, V lost 4 bases, and 3 bases had no gene match. Drawing the rest from reference TRBV7-2 and TRBJ2-2, the complete variable domain is GAGVSQSPSNKVTEKGKDVELRCDPISGHTALYWYRQSLGQGLEFLIYFQGNSAPDKSGLPSDRFSAERTGGSVSTLTIQRTQQEDSAVYLCASSSLAGGAGELFFGEGSRLTVL.

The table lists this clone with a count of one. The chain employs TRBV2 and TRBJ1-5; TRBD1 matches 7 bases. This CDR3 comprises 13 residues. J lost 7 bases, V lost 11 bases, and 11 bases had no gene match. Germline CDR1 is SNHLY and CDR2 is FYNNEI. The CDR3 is CACGKGAGQPQHF. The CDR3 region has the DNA TGTGCCTGCGGTAAGGGGGCAGGACAGCCCCAGCATTTT.

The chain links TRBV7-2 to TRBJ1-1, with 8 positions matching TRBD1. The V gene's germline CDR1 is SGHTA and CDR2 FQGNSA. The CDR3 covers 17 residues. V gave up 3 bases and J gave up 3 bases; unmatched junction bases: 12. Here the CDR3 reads CASSLGSGGPVYTEAFF. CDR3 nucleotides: TGTGCCAGCAGCTTGGGTTCAGGGGGCCCGGTCTACACTGAAGCTTTCTTT. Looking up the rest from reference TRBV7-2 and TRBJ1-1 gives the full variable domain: GAGVSQSPSNKVTEKGKDVELRCDPISGHTALYWYRQSLGQGLEFLIYFQGNSAPDKSGLPSDRFSAERTGGSVSTLTIQRTQQEDSAVYLCASSLGSGGPVYTEAFFGQGTRLTVV.

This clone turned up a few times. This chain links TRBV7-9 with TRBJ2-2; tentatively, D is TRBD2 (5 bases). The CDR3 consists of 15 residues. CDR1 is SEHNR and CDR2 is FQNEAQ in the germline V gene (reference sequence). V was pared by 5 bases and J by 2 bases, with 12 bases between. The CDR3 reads CASSPAGINTGELFF. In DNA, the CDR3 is TGTGCCAGCAGCCCAGCCGGGATCAACACCGGGGAGCTGTTTTTT.

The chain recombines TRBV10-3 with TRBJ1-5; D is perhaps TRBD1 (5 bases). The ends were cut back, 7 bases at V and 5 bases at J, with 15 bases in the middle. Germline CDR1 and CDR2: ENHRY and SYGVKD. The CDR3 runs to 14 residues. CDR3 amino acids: CAITSMGGDQPQHF. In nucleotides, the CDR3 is TGTGCCATCACTTCCATGGGGGGGGATCAGCCCCAGCATTTT.

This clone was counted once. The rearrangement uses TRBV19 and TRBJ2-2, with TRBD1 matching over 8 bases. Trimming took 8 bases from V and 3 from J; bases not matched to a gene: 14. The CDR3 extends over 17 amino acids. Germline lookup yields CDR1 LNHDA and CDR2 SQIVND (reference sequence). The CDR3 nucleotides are TGTGCCAGTTTGGGGCAGGGGGCGAGGTTGTACACCGGGGAGCTGTTTTTT. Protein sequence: CASLGQGARLYTGELFF.

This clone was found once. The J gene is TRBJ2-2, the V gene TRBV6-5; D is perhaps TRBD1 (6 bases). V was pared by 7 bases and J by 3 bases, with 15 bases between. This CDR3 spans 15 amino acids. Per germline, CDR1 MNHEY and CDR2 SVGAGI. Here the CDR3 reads CASTKVSGDTGELFF. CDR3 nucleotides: TGTGCCAGCACCAAGGTGTCAGGGGACACCGGGGAGCTGTTTTTT.

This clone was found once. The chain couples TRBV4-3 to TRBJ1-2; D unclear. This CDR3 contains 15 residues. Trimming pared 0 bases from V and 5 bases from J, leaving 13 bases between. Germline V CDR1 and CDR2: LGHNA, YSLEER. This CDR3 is CASSQDRFQAYGYTF. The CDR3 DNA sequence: TGCGCCAGCAGCCAAGATCGATTTCAGGCGTATGGCTACACCTTC.

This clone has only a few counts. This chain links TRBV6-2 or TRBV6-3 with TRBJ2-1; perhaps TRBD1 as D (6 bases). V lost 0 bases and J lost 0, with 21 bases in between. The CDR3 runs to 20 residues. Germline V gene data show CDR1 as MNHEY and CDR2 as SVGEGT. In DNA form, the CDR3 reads TGTGCCAGCAGTTACTCGATAGGTGCAGGGGTCACGAGCTCCTACAATGAGCAGTTCTTC. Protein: CASSYSIGAGVTSSYNEQFF.

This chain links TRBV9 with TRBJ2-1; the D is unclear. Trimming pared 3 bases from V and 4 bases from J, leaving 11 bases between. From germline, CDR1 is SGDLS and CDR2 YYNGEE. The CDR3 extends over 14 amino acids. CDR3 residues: CASSGYEEYNEQFF. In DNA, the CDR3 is TGTGCCAGCAGCGGTTACGAGGAGTACAATGAGCAGTTCTTC.

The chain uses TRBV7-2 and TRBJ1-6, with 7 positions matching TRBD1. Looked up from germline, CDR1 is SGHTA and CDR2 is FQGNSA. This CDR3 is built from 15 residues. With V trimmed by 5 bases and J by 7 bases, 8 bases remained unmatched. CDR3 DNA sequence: TGTGCCAGCAGCCAGAGACAGGGTATCAATTCACCCCTCCACTTT. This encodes CASSQRQGINSPLHF.

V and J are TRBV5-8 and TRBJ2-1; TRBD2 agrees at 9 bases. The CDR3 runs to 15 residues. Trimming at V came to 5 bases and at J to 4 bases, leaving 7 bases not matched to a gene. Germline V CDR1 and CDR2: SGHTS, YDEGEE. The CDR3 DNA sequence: TGTGCCAGCAGGGCAGAGCGGGGGGCATACAATGAGCAGTTCTTC. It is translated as CASRAERGAYNEQFF.

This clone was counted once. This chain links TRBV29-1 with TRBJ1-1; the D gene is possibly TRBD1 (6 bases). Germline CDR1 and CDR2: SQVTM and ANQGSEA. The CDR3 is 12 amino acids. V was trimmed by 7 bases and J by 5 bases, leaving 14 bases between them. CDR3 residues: CSGTGYSTEAFF. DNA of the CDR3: TGCAGCGGAACAGGGTATTCGACTGAAGCTTTCTTT. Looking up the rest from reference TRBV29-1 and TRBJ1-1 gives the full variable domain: SAVISQKPSRDICQRGTSLTIQCQVDSQVTMMFWYRQQPGQSLTLIATANQGSEATYESGFVIDKFPISRPNLTFSTLTVSNMSPEDSSIYLCSGTGYSTEAFFGQGTRLTVV.

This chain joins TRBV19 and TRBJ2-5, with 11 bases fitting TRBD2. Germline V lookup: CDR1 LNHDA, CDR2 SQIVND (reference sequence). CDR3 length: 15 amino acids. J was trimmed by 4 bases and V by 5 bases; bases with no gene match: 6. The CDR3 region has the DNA TGTGCCAGTAGTTTAGCGGGGGGGCAGGGAGAGACCCAGTACTTC. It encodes CASSLAGGQGETQYF.

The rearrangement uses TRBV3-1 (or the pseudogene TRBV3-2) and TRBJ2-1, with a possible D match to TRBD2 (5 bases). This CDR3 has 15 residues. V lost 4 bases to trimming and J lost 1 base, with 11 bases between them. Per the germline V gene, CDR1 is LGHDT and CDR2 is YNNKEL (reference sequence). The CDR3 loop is CASSPQRRSYNEQFF. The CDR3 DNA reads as TGTGCCAGCAGCCCCCAGCGGCGGTCCTACAATGAGCAGTTCTTC.

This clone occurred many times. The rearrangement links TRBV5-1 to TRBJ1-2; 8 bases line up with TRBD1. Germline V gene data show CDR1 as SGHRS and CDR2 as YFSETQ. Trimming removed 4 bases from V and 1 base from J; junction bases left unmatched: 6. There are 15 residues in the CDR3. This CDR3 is CASSPGGAGNYGYTF. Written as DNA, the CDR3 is TGCGCCAGCAGCCCAGGGGGCGCGGGTAACTATGGCTACACCTTC.